This T cell receptor (beta chain) was sequenced in a study of blood T cell repertoires in COVID-19 (dated by TCRdb to about 2020). Describing the broader study: The collaborator samples originated in the United States, Italy and Spain and spanned the acute and convalescent phases of COVID-19. Subjects who had been exposed to COVID-19, were actively infected with it, or had recovered from it provided the deeply sampled blood TCRbeta repertoires that made up the dataset. The samples were drawn from two sources: the first 160 participants of the ongoing ImmuneRACE study, and over 950 subjects contributed by 6 global collaborators. A freely available public database, intended as a resource for researchers studying the immune response to SARS-CoV-2, is where the repertoires were released. The prospective study material was composed of cDNA or gDNA derived from T cells, B-cell-depleted T cells, or PBMCs. A de-identified subject ID, COVID-19 status, age in years and sex were almost always included in the sample metadata. Where available, HLA class I and class II types were obtained from metadata supplied by the sample provider rather than from assay-based typing. Overall study outcomes, separate from this receptor: How much clinical and demographic metadata was included differed by source and by participant, and the metadata was provided uncurated.

Each collaborating institution followed its own protocols to collect whole blood in K2EDTA tubes. For TCRbeta analysis, collaborator samples were shipped as frozen whole blood, as isolated PBMCs, or as DNA extracted from either sample type. TCRbeta CDR3 regions were amplified from genomic DNA by means of the immunoSEQ Assay, a bias-controlled multiplex PCR. The authors' analysis ran thus. Nucleated cell counts per sample were estimated from amplification of reference gene primers within the assay. To quantify the absolute abundance of each unique TCRbeta CDR3 rearrangement, sequence reads were collapsed and filtered. Productive Simpson clonality was computed per sample as the square root of Simpson's diversity index over productive rearrangements. TCRdb retrieved this table from immuneACCESS and kept in-frame rearrangements only. Not all clones are present; in checked studies, unresolved V genes account for under half, and no reason is known for the remainder. V and J calls and clone size follow that table, whereas D and trimming were derived from the DNA. This sample gives 150,000 to 200,000 clones in total; roughly 88% of them show up just once. Of the sample, 11% is held by the ten largest clones.

A note on this clone: What this receptor recognizes is not known. No base quality values were provided; no much bigger clone lies one nucleotide off.

Ends trimmed: V by 5 bases, J by 5 bases; bases unmatched to a gene: 8. The CDR3 runs 15 amino acids, cysteine and phenylalanine included. The only DNA kept is the CDR3, 45 bases in frame from the first base. CDR1 LNHNV and CDR2 YYDKDF were looked up in the germline V gene (reference sequence). The receptor was isolated from a human donor with active or convalescent COVID-19. The donor label of this sample is uncertain. The receptor chain draws on TRBV15 and TRBJ2-1, with 8 bases matching TRBD2. Sequenced input: peripheral blood. Here the CDR3 is given as CATSPHGTRHNEQFF. The DNA sequence follows: TGTGCCACCAGCCCTCACGGGACTAGGCACAATGAGCAGTTCTTC.